This T cell receptor (beta chain) was captured in a study of shared clonotypes between healthy human individuals. Terminally differentiated effector memory CD45RA+ cells were excluded by CCR7 positive selection of CD45RO-negative cells. The table came from immunoSEQ multiplex PCR; TCRdb's copy has only in-frame clones and leaves some out. The table records around 580,000 clones, roughly 98% of them present only once. CDR3 length: 12 residues. Trimming removed 5 bases from V and 5 bases from J, with 10 bases in between. Germline V lookup: CDR1 SEHNR, CDR2 FQNEAQ (reference sequence). Sequencing input: naive CD8+ T cells sorted from blood. This receptor was obtained from a man aged 30-40 years in good health. J is TRBJ2-7 and V is TRBV7-9, with unresolved D. The CDR3 here is CASSPPTHEQYF. The CDR3 DNA follows: TGTGCCAGCAGCCCACCGACCCACGAGCAGTACTTC. The full variable domain, completed using reference TRBV7-9 and TRBJ2-7, is DTGVSQNPRHKITKRGQNVTFRCDPISEHNRLYWYRQTLGQGPEFLTYFQNEAQLEKSRLLSDRFSAERPKGSFSTLEIQRTEQGDSAMYLCASSPPTHEQYFGPGTRLTVT.